This TCR beta chain was sequenced during a study of post-analysis software for immune sequencing data. At the level of the study: Included among the disease courses, which were recorded for the cohort, were relapsing-remitting, secondary progressive and progressive-relapsing multiple sclerosis.

Study-level points and caveats: In patients, TRBV5-6, TRBV5-1 and TRBV20-1 belonged to about five TRBV segments found more frequently than in controls.

The trim removed 4 bases at V and 3 bases at J, leaving 2 bases unmatched. CDR1 DFQATT and CDR2 SNEGSKA come from the germline V gene (reference sequence). The CDR3 is 12 amino acids. Unique molecular identifiers were carried by the TCR beta cDNA libraries. A single record per CDR3 protein comes from TCRdb applying MiXCR to the PCR reads. The table has some 700,000 distinct CDR3 sequences, approximately 59% seen once. This clonotype was counted between two and nine times. Antigen: not known. This TCR was recovered from a girl aged 2 to 9 with multiple sclerosis. The chain has TRBV20-1 and TRBJ2-7; 8 positions agree with TRBD1. The material sequenced was blood. Here the CDR3 DNA reads TGCAGTGCTACTGGACAGGGCTACGAGCAGTACTTC. Amino acids: CSATGQGYEQYF.